Following are 22 T cell receptor gamma chains from one sample sequenced in a study of Vδ1+ human thymocytes. The template was reverse-transcribed extracted RNA. Pooled V-gene forward primers with one constant-region reverse primer generated the CDR3 amplicons by multiplex PCR. TCRdb made new clone calls on the multiplex PCR reads using CATT. The sample shows tens of thousands of gamma-chain clones, roughly a fifth of them seen only once. Study findings and constraints: In the thymus, TRG and TRD repertoires looked highly polyclonal with Gaussian CDR3 lengths.

The antigens for these receptors are not known. The specimen was Vdelta1+ gamma-delta thymocytes from the thymus. Sample subset: FACS-sorted CD3+ TCRalphabeta- TCRVdelta1+ TCRVdelta2- thymocytes. Receptors were obtained from a girl less than two years old who had congenital heart surgery.

This clone has only a few counts. The J gene is TRGJ1 or TRGJ2, the V gene TRGV2. This CDR3 spans 14 amino acids. The ends lost 4 bases at V and 8 bases at J; junction bases unmatched: 14. Germline values: CDR1 EGSNGY, CDR2 YDSYNSKV. In nucleotides, the CDR3 is TGTGCCACCTGGGAGCGAGGAGGGGGGAATAAGAAACTCTTT. Translating it yields CATWERGGGNKKLF.

This clone was seen only a few times. The same CDR3 is also encoded by other DNA sequences in this sample. This chain links TRGV9 with TRGJ1 or TRGJ2. CDR3 length: 13 amino acids. The ends lost 3 bases at V and 1 base at J; junction bases unmatched: 3. The germline gives CDR1 GITISATS, CDR2 ISYDGTV (reference sequence). The CDR3: CALWELNYYKKLF. The CDR3 DNA reads TGTGCCTTGTGGGAGTTAAATTATTATAAGAAACTCTTT.

This clone was seen only a few times. This sequence joins TRGV3 and TRGJ1 or TRGJ2. This CDR3 is 15 amino acids long. The V gene end was trimmed by 3 bases and the J gene end by 1 base; junction bases not matched to a gene: 9. Germline-derived CDR1 and CDR2 are VTNTFY and YDVSTARD (reference sequence). The CDR3: CATWDRNGNYYKKLF. The CDR3 nucleotides read TGTGCCACCTGGGACCGGAACGGTAATTATTATAAGAAACTCTTT.

The V and J genes are TRGV9 and TRGJ1 or TRGJ2. The CDR3 covers 10 residues. V trimming: 1 base; J trimming: 16 bases; junction bases outside the gene matches: 7. The germline CDR1 and CDR2 sequences are GITISATS and ISYDGTV (reference sequence). CDR3: CALWEVVLLF. The CDR3 DNA is TGTGCCTTGTGGGAGGTAGTGCTGCTCTTT.

This clone was seen more than once but under ten times. This may arise from a read error, as a much more abundant clone is one base away. The chain is built from TRGV3 and TRGJ1 or TRGJ2. J lost 2 bases, V lost 0 bases, and 4 bases had no gene match. CDR1 VTNTFY and CDR2 YDVSTARD come from the germline V gene (reference sequence). The length of the CDR3 is 14 residues. CDR3 DNA sequence: TGTGCCACCTGGGACAGGGCGGATTATTATAAGAAACTCTTT. Translated: CATWDRADYYKKLF.

The sample holds a few counts of this clone. The V and J genes are TRGV8 and TRGJ1 or TRGJ2. V dropped 4 bases and J dropped 9; count of bases not matched to a gene: 3. The CDR3 consists of 10 residues. Per germline, CDR1 VENAVY and CDR2 YDSYNSRV. The CDR3 spells CATWDPKKLF. In nucleotides, the CDR3 is TGTGCCACCTGGGACCCTAAGAAACTCTTT.

The chain carries TRGV2 and TRGJ1 or TRGJ2. From germline, CDR1 is EGSNGY and CDR2 YDSYNSKV. The CDR3 contains 15 residues. V was pared by 2 bases and J by 0 bases, with 7 bases of the junction left unmatched. DNA of the CDR3: TGTGCCACCTGGGACGACTATCCGAATTATTATAAGAAACTCTTT. This encodes CATWDDYPNYYKKLF.

The rearrangement uses TRGV2 and TRGJ1 or TRGJ2. Germline V lookup: CDR1 EGSNGY, CDR2 YDSYNSKV. The V and J ends lost 3 bases and 16 bases, in that order; junction bases with no gene match: 6. The CDR3 spans 9 residues. CDR3 bases: TGTGCCACCTGGGACAAGGCTCTCTTT. It yields the protein CATWDKALF.

This clone turned up a few times. A much larger clone lies one base from this, so it may be a read error. The chain recombines TRGV4 with TRGJ1 or TRGJ2. From germline, CDR1 is EGSTGY and CDR2 YDSYTSSV. There are 12 residues in the CDR3. After removal of 6 bases from V and 3 bases from J, the junction contained 5 bases not matched to a gene. The CDR3 region is CATWNLYYKKLF. The CDR3 DNA follows: TGTGCCACCTGGAACCTTTATTATAAGAAACTCTTT.

The rearrangement uses TRGV4 and TRGJ1 or TRGJ2. The CDR3 is made up of 15 amino acids. Germline CDR1 and CDR2: EGSTGY and YDSYTSSV. Trimming took 1 base from V and 4 from J; bases not matched to a gene: 10. CDR3 bases: TGTGCCACCTGGGATGGCCAAGGGGGGTATTATAAGAAACTCTTT. Its translation: CATWDGQGGYYKKLF.

For this clone: Other DNA sequences within the sample encode an identical CDR3. V and J are TRGV9 and TRGJP2. Per germline, CDR1 GITISATS and CDR2 ISYDGTV (reference sequence). This CDR3 is 12 amino acids long. With 0 bases clipped from V and 11 bases from J, the junction kept 3 bases outside the gene matches. The CDR3 sequence: CALWEVRWIKTF. In DNA, the CDR3 is TGTGCCTTGTGGGAGGTGAGGTGGATCAAGACGTTT.

The V gene is TRGV2, the J gene TRGJ1 or TRGJ2. Germline CDR1 is EGSNGY and CDR2 is YDSYNSKV. This CDR3 comprises 14 residues. With 1 base clipped from V and 2 bases from J, the junction kept 5 bases outside the gene matches. Here the CDR3 reads CATWDGQDYYKKLF. CDR3 nucleotide sequence: TGTGCCACCTGGGACGGCCAGGATTATTATAAGAAACTCTTT.

Concerning this clone: A read error is possible here, since a much larger clone lies one base away. The chain is built from TRGV4 and TRGJ1 or TRGJ2. This CDR3 is built from 12 residues. V shed 2 bases and J 6 bases; nucleotides not matched to a gene: 4. Germline lookup yields CDR1 EGSTGY and CDR2 YDSYTSSV. CDR3 sequence: CATWDDFYKKLF. The CDR3 DNA sequence: TGTGCCACCTGGGATGATTTTTATAAGAAACTCTTT.

The chain carries TRGV8 and TRGJ1 or TRGJ2. Looked up from germline, CDR1 is VENAVY and CDR2 is YDSYNSRV. The CDR3 has 14 residues. V gave up 4 bases and J gave up 2 bases; unmatched junction bases: 8. This chain's CDR3 is CATWDLTHYYKKLF. The CDR3 DNA is TGTGCCACCTGGGACCTGACTCATTATTATAAGAAACTCTTT.

To note about this clone: Within the sample, other DNA sequences also encode this same CDR3. V and J are TRGV2 and TRGJ1 or TRGJ2. Unmatched junction bases numbered 7, after V lost 0 bases and J lost 5 bases. This CDR3 contains 14 residues. CDR1 EGSNGY and CDR2 YDSYNSKV come from the germline V gene. This CDR3 reads CATWDGQVDYKKLF. Written as DNA, the CDR3 is TGTGCCACCTGGGACGGGCAGGTAGATTATAAGAAACTCTTT.

This clone has a handful of counts. Distinct nucleotide sequences in the sample also encode this CDR3. V usage is TRGV2 and J usage is TRGJP2. Germline V gives CDR1 EGSNGY, CDR2 YDSYNSKV. CDR3 length: 15 amino acids. V shed 1 base and J 1 base; nucleotides not matched to a gene: 3. The CDR3 coding sequence is TGTGCCACCTGGGACGGAATTAGTAGTGATTGGATCAAGACGTTT. This gives the protein CATWDGISSDWIKTF.

The rearrangement joins TRGV2 to TRGJ1 or TRGJ2. CDR3 length: 15 amino acids. Germline CDR1 EGSNGY, CDR2 YDSYNSKV. Trimming at V came to 0 bases and at J to 2 bases, leaving 7 bases not matched to a gene. CDR3 bases: TGTGCCACCTGGGACGGGACGAAACATTATTATAAGAAACTCTTT. Its protein product is CATWDGTKHYYKKLF.

With respect to this clone: This is likely an artifact of a read error, given a far larger clone one base away. The chain has TRGV9 and TRGJ1 or TRGJ2. Looked up from germline, CDR1 is GITISATS and CDR2 is ISYDGTV (reference sequence). The CDR3 spans 12 residues. The ends lost 2 bases at V and 6 bases at J; junction bases unmatched: 4. The CDR3 DNA is TGTGCCTTGTGGGAGGGGCGTTATAAGAAACTCTTT. Translating gives CALWEGRYKKLF.

V is TRGV9 and J is TRGJ1 or TRGJ2. V lost 0 bases to trimming and J lost 14 bases; unmatched junction nucleotides: 1. Germline CDR1 is GITISATS and CDR2 is ISYDGTV (reference sequence). The CDR3 is made up of 9 amino acids. The DNA for the CDR3 is TGTGCCTTGTGGGAGGTGCAACTCTTT. It translates to CALWEVQLF.

The V call is TRGV2, the J call TRGJ1 or TRGJ2. Germline-derived CDR1 and CDR2 are EGSNGY and YDSYNSKV. V dropped 3 bases and J dropped 3; count of bases not matched to a gene: 5. The CDR3 extends over 13 amino acids. CDR3 bases: TGTGCCACCTGGGACATTCGTTATTATAAGAAACTCTTT. Translating gives CATWDIRYYKKLF.

This clone came up a few times. The junction does not match germline at one end; this may be a read error. The chain is built from TRGV9 and TRGJ1 or TRGJ2. The CDR3 has 11 amino acids. Germline V gene lookup returns CDR1 GITISATS and CDR2 ISYDGTV (reference sequence). The CDR3 DNA sequence: TGTGCCCTGTGGGAGGTCTATAGGAAACTCTTT. Residues: CALWEVYRKLF.

This clone appeared a few times. V and J are TRGV5 and TRGJ1 or TRGJ2. Germline V CDR1 and CDR2: VINAFY, YDVSNSKD. This CDR3 is built from 13 residues. Trimming took 6 bases from V and 2 from J; bases not matched to a gene: 7. The CDR3 DNA is TGTGCCACCTGGATCAAGGATTATTATAAGAAACTCTTT. Amino acids: CATWIKDYYKKLF.